This T cell receptor (beta chain) was sequenced during a study of T cells after yellow fever vaccination. This clonotype was seen only a few times. As yet, its antigen is unknown. TCRdb ran MiXCR on the 5' RACE reads and lists one entry per CDR3 protein. The sample carries more than 300,000 distinct CDR3 sequences, around 4.5% recorded once. Whole-study results and caveats: Abundant clonotypes (contaminants from the bulk population) could be present in FACS-sorted repertoires.

The CDR3 has 16 amino acids. Per germline, CDR1 SGHNT and CDR2 YYREEE (reference sequence). Trimming cost V 4 bases and J 0 bases, with 13 bases left between them. The TCR originated in a man aged 18-30 years who received the YFV17D yellow fever vaccine. The material was PBMCs, obtained 15 days after the yellow fever booster vaccination. This chain connects TRBV5-4 to TRBJ2-2, with a weak D call TRBD2 (7 bases). The CDR3 is CASSLRGGANTGELFF. The CDR3 DNA sequence: TGTGCCAGCAGCCTGCGAGGGGGGGCGAACACCGGGGAGCTGTTTTTT.